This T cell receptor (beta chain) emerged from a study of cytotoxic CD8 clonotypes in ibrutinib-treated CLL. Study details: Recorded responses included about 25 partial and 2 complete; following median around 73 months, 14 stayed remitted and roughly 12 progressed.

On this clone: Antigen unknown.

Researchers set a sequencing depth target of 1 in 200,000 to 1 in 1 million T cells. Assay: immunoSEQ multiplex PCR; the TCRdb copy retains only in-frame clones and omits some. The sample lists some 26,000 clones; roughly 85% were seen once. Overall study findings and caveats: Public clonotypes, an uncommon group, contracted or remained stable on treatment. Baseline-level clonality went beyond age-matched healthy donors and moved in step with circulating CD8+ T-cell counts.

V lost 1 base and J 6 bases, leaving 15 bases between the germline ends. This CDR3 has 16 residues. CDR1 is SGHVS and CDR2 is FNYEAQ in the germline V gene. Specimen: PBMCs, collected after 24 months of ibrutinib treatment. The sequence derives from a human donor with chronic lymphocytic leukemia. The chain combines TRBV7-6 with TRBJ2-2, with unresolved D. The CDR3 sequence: CASSLVLGSDAGELFF. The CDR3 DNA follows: TGTGCCAGCAGCTTAGTCTTGGGGTCGGATGCCGGGGAGCTGTTTTTT.